The clone carrying this TCR beta chain appeared a few times. Antigen specificity is unknown. With a J-beta primer mix and a sample-barcoded 5' primer, a second PCR ran about 7 to 11 cycles. A tag from a template-switch adaptor with 12 random nucleotides marked each cDNA molecule. TCRdb re-called the 5' RACE reads through MiXCR, storing one row per CDR3 protein. The sample has about 580,000 distinct CDR3 sequences; roughly 48% are singletons. CDR1 is LGHNA, CDR2 YSLEER, per germline. CDR3 size: 16 residues. The trim removed 0 bases at V and 2 bases at J, leaving 2 bases unmatched. This entry comes from a study of blood T cells in healthy people across ages. Overall study findings and caveats: The lack of PBMC sorting stopped any conclusive naive versus antigen-experienced comparison. Diversity estimated from one million T cells was considered an underestimate.

The clonotype comes from a man older than 75 in good health. The sequenced sample was blood. The chain carries TRBV4-3 and TRBJ2-1, with 9 bases fitting TRBD2. The CDR3 protein is CASSQDSGGTYNEQFF. For the CDR3, the DNA is TGCGCCAGCAGCCAAGATAGCGGGGGAACCTACAATGAGCAGTTCTTC.